A single TCR beta chain is shown here with its context. No cognate antigen has been identified for it. No base quality information exists; no much larger clone differs at one position. The library was generated by the immunoSEQ multiplex PCR assay. The original pipeline was this. A statistical classification framework was built to diagnose cytomegalovirus status from the catalog of TCR beta chain sequences. TCRdb obtained this table from immuneACCESS and retained in-frame rearrangements with V and J assigned. These tables miss some clones; where compared with another copy, unresolved V genes account for less than half of the shortfall, and the remainder is unexplained. That table gives V, J and clone size, and the DNA gave D and trimming. The sample records some 130,000 clones, almost 85% of which are singletons. About 27% of the sample is taken by the ten largest. This specimen belongs to a study of cytomegalovirus exposure and HLA in healthy donors (dated 2017 in TCRdb). For the study in its entirety: The 650 to 750 repertoires of the first cohort and the roughly 120 validation repertoires were produced on the same platform, according to a later analysis. The study aimed to test whether signatures of past pathogen exposure could be identified by cataloging public T cell receptors. A separate validation cohort of roughly 120 different subjects was used in addition to the roughly 700-subject first cohort. To predict cytomegalovirus infection status, the study brought together high-throughput TCR immunosequencing, statistical association of individual TCRs with disease status, and machine learning. Beyond this particular receptor, the publication reports: It was suggested by the authors that the approach could potentially be generalized to other disease states and immunological phenotypes. Three of the identified cytomegalovirus-associated TCR beta chains were confirmed in vitro to be specific for cytomegalovirus antigens. All 130 or so repertoires were used to score co-occurrence in the validation cohort in a later analysis, because that analysis had no HLA typing for the cohort. Subsequent analysis determined that TCRs grouped into clusters in the first cohort also showed a tendency toward co-occurrence across the roughly 120 validation repertoires, and 85% to 95% of cluster scores exceeded 0. The classifier was reported to diagnose cytomegalovirus status with high specificity and sensitivity in both the original cohort and the validation cohort. Most TCR sequences were seen in very few donors, while some public TCRs were found in many individuals. A total of some 180 TCR beta chains were listed by the study as associated with cytomegalovirus.

Donors formed part of the validation cohort, which comprised 120 or so subjects and was distinct from the first cohort of 666 subjects. Sequenced input: PBMCs. The TCR was taken from a man aged 30-40 years in good health and CMV-seropositive.

CDR3 region: CATSIGLAGMGYEQYF. DNA sequence: TGTGCCACCAGCATTGGGTTAGCGGGAATGGGCTACGAGCAGTACTTC. The sequence links TRBV15 to TRBJ2-7, with 8 junctional bases fitting TRBD2. Compared with germline, V lacks 4 bases and J lacks 3 bases; bases without a gene match: 11. Sequences LNHNV (CDR1) and YYDKDF (CDR2) are obtained from the germline V gene (reference sequence). The CDR3 runs 16 amino acids, cysteine and phenylalanine included. Only the CDR3 region is kept as DNA, spanning 48 bases read in frame from base 1. Reference TRBV15 and TRBJ2-7 genes cover what lies past the CDR3, so the full variable domain is DAMVIQNPRYQVTQFGKPVTLSCSQTLNHNVMYWYQQKSSQAPKLLFHYYDKDFNNEADTPDNFQSRRPNTSFCFLDIRSPGLGDTAMYLCATSIGLAGMGYEQYFGPGTRLTVT.